The 25 T cell receptor beta chains presented below share a single source sample, sequenced in a study of regulatory T cells in long-lasting Graves disease. Combining iRepertoire HTBI primers with Arm-PCR of CDR3 regions, the authors built TCR beta libraries. Each CDR3 protein gets one entry after TCRdb re-called the multiplex PCR reads with MiXCR. The repertoire holds around 500,000 distinct CDR3 sequences, 12% seen once, with more than 8% in the top ten. Time point meaning: newly diagnosed GD, antithyroid drugs for less than 3 months. TCR sequences were obtained from RNA taken from PBMCs. Separately, the same data were catalogued under a study of T cells in Graves' hyperthyroidism and ophthalmopathy.

The sequences come from peripheral blood mononuclear cells (PBMCs), collected at new diagnosis, from a patient treated with antithyroid drugs. The receptors shown here come from a woman aged 25 to 39 with Graves disease.

At least ten counts were recorded for this clonotype. The chain couples TRBV28 to TRBJ2-1, with TRBD2 identical over 8 bases. The CDR3 is made up of 14 amino acids. The V and J ends lost 7 bases and 4 bases, in that order; junction bases with no gene match: 6. Germline V CDR1 and CDR2: MDHEN, SYDVKM. CDR3 DNA sequence: TGTGCCAGCAAGACGGGAGGGCCATACAATGAGCAGTTCTTC. Encoded protein: CASKTGGPYNEQFF. Variable domain in full (rest from reference TRBV28 and TRBJ2-1): DVKVTQSSRYLVKRTGEKVFLECVQDMDHENMFWYRQDPGLGLRLIYFSYDVKMKEKGDIPEGYSVSREKKERFSLILESASTNQTSMYLCASKTGGPYNEQFFGPGTRLTVL.

This chain connects TRBV7-2 to TRBJ2-1; D perhaps matches TRBD2 (6 bases). Trimming removed 4 bases from V and 6 bases from J, with 13 bases in between. The length of the CDR3 is 14 residues. Germline V CDR1 and CDR2: SGHTA, FQGNSA. The CDR3 DNA reads TGTGCCAGCAGCTCCATAGCGGCCTTCAATGAGCAGTTCTTC. This translates into CASSSIAAFNEQFF.

Remarks on this clonotype: A read error may explain this, as a much larger clone is one base away. The chain joins TRBV4-2 to TRBJ2-7, with 8 bases lining up with TRBD2. The CDR3 spans 17 residues. CDR1 is LGHNA and CDR2 is YNFKEQ in the germline V gene. V lost 7 bases, J lost 1 base, and 15 bases stayed unmatched. The CDR3 DNA reads TGTGCCAGCAACCGCAGTAGTGCGGTAGCGGGGTCCTACGAGCAGTACTTC. It codes for CASNRSSAVAGSYEQYF.

In its sample, this clonotype was seen many times. V is TRBV6-1 and J is TRBJ1-1; D call uncertain. Trimming removed 7 bases from V and 1 base from J, with 13 bases in between. CDR1 is MNHNS and CDR2 is SASEGT in the germline V gene. This CDR3 comprises 14 residues. CDR3 sequence reads: CASTPDGRNTEAFF. CDR3 coding DNA: TGTGCCAGCACTCCCGACGGCAGGAACACTGAAGCTTTCTTT.

This clonotype showed up many times. The chain links TRBV18 to TRBJ2-1; D not resolved. The germline CDR1 and CDR2 sequences are KGHSH and LQKENI. V was shortened by 3 bases and J by 0 bases, with 12 bases between the two germline ends. The CDR3 is made up of 16 amino acids. CDR3 sequence (DNA): TGTGCCAGCTCACCCCTTCCGGTAGGCTCCTACAATGAGCAGTTCTTC. Translation: CASSPLPVGSYNEQFF.

This clonotype occurred many times. The CDR3 DNA reads TGTGCCAGCAGCTTAGTGTATAGGGGGAATGAGCAGTTCTTC. The encoded protein is CASSLVYRGNEQFF. The chain uses TRBV11-2 and TRBJ2-1, with D maybe TRBD1 (6 bases). The CDR3 covers 14 residues. V gave up 1 base and J gave up 7 bases, with 11 bases separating them. Germline assignment: CDR1 SGHAT and CDR2 FQNNGV.

This clonotype has at least ten counts. The rearrangement uses TRBV5-1 and TRBJ2-5, with D possibly matching TRBD2 (6 bases). Germline assignment: CDR1 SGHRS and CDR2 YFSETQ. There are 14 residues in the CDR3. The ends were cut back, 4 bases at V and 5 bases at J, with 15 bases in the middle. The CDR3 loop reads CASSESGGRETQYF. The CDR3 bases are TGCGCCAGCAGCGAGTCCGGGGGAAGGGAGACCCAGTACTTC. The variable domain in full, completed from reference TRBV5-1 and TRBJ2-5, reads KAGVTQTPRYLIKTRGQQVTLSCSPISGHRSVSWYQQTPGQGLQFLFEYFSETQRNKGNFPGRFSGRQFSNSRSEMNVSTLELGDSALYLCASSESGGRETQYFGPGTRLLVL.

This clonotype occurred many times. This CDR3 reads CASSFPLGQGGGYTF. The DNA for the CDR3 is TGTGCCAGCAGTTTCCCACTCGGACAGGGGGGTGGCTACACCTTC. The chain uses TRBV28 and TRBJ1-2; 10 bases agree with TRBD1. From germline, CDR1 is MDHEN and CDR2 SYDVKM. The trim removed 3 bases at V and 7 bases at J, leaving 8 bases unmatched. The CDR3 is 15 residues long.

There are many counts of this clonotype. The chain combines TRBV2 with TRBJ2-7, with 10 bases fitting TRBD1. This CDR3 has 14 residues. Trimming at V came to 8 bases and at J to 3 bases, leaving 7 bases not matched to a gene. Per the germline V gene, CDR1 is SNHLY and CDR2 is FYNNEI. CDR3 bases: TGTGCCAGCTCCCGGGACAGGGGCGTCTACGAGCAGTACTTC. Amino acid sequence: CASSRDRGVYEQYF.

The CDR3 nucleotides read TGCGCCAGCAGCCCGGGACAGCCAAATGAGCAGTTCTTC. This encodes CASSPGQPNEQFF. The J gene is TRBJ2-1, the V gene TRBV10-2; 7 bases agree with TRBD1. V lost 6 bases and J lost 7; bases outside the gene matches: 6. The CDR3 is 13 residues long. CDR1 WSHSY and CDR2 SAAADI come from the germline V gene.

This clonotype appeared many times. The J gene is TRBJ1-1, the V gene TRBV11-2, with D tentatively TRBD1 (5 bases). The CDR3 is 13 amino acids. Per germline, CDR1 SGHAT and CDR2 FQNNGV. The germline V and J ends were trimmed by 3 bases and 4 bases, with 9 bases remaining between them. CDR3 sequence reads: CASSLQGVTEAFF. Written as DNA, the CDR3 is TGTGCCAGCAGCTTGCAGGGTGTCACTGAAGCTTTCTTT.

With regard to this clonotype: A much bigger clone sits one base away, suggesting this may be a read error. The gene calls are TRBV28 and TRBJ2-7; the D gene is possibly TRBD1 (6 bases). Trimming removed 3 bases from V and 2 bases from J, with 14 bases in between. Germline V gene sequence: CDR1 MDHEN, CDR2 SYDVKM. The CDR3 sequence is 15 residues long. The CDR3 DNA follows: TGTGCCAGCAGTTTGCCCGAGACAGGAGCCTACGAGCAGTACTTC. Protein product: CASSLPETGAYEQYF.

V gene TRBV7-9 combines with J gene TRBJ2-3; TRBD1 agrees at 10 bases. J gave up 6 bases and V 6 bases, and 9 bases lay outside the gene matches. This CDR3 comprises 15 residues. Germline CDR1 and CDR2: SEHNR and FQNEAQ (reference sequence). The DNA of the CDR3 is TGTGCCAGCAGTTCACGACAGGGGGCAGGTGATACGCAGTATTTT. Its protein product is CASSSRQGAGDTQYF.

This clonotype was counted between two and nine times. A single base separates this from a much larger clone, so it may be a read error. V is TRBV2 and J is TRBJ1-5; D not resolved. The CDR3 length is 13 residues. CDR1 is SNHLY and CDR2 is FYNNEI in the germline V gene. In nucleotides, the CDR3 is TGTGTCAGCAGTTGGACGGGGAACCAGCCCCAGCATTTT. Translation gives CVSSWTGNQPQHF.

The chain recombines TRBV7-3 with TRBJ1-1, with 8 bases that match TRBD1. The germline V gene encodes CDR1 SGHTA and CDR2 FQGTGA. V lost 5 bases and J lost 4; bases outside the gene matches: 6. The CDR3 runs 14 residues. The CDR3 DNA sequence: TGTGCCAGCAGCGCTTCGACAGGGGCCACTGAAGCTTTCTTT. Protein: CASSASTGATEAFF. The whole variable domain, filled in from reference TRBV7-3 and TRBJ1-1, reads GAGVSQTPSNKVTEKGKYVELRCDPISGHTALYWYRQSLGQGPEFLIYFQGTGAADDSGLPNDRFFAVRPEGSVSTLKIQRTERGDSAVYLCASSASTGATEAFFGQGTRLTVV.

At least ten counts were recorded for this clonotype. This chain connects TRBV7-8 to TRBJ2-7; D possibly matches TRBD1 or TRBD2 (5 bases each). V was cut by 2 bases and J by 2 bases, with 13 bases left in between. The CDR3 loop spans 15 amino acids. Germline CDR1 SGHVS, CDR2 FQNEAQ. CDR3 sequence (DNA): TGTGCCAGCAGCTTAAGTAGGGACCGGCCCTACGAGCAGTACTTC. Its protein product is CASSLSRDRPYEQYF.

This clonotype was seen many times. The chain couples TRBV20-1 to TRBJ2-3; D may be TRBD1 or TRBD2 (5 bases each). Germline V lookup: CDR1 DFQATT, CDR2 SNEGSKA (reference sequence). CDR3 length: 13 residues. The ends were cut back, 3 bases at V and 0 bases at J, with 7 bases in the middle. The CDR3 loop is CSASRDSTDTQYF. The CDR3 DNA sequence: TGCAGTGCTAGCCGGGACAGCACAGATACGCAGTATTTT.

The chain recombines TRBV20-1 with TRBJ2-3; 8 bases line up with TRBD2. CDR1 and CDR2 (germline): DFQATT, SNEGSKA (reference sequence). The CDR3 sequence is 14 residues long. The V and J ends lost 3 bases and 3 bases, in that order; junction bases with no gene match: 5. DNA for the CDR3: TGCAGTGCTAGGTCCGGGGGGGCGACAGATACGCAGTATTTT. Translated, it gives CSARSGGATDTQYF.

This chain links TRBV15 with TRBJ2-7; 7 positions match TRBD2. The CDR3 loop spans 15 amino acids. The germline CDR1 and CDR2 sequences are LNHNV and YYDKDF (reference sequence). J lost 2 bases, V lost 0 bases, and 4 bases had no gene match. The CDR3 loop is CATSREGGSTYEQYF. Written as DNA, the CDR3 is TGTGCCACCAGCAGAGAGGGGGGGTCCACCTACGAGCAGTACTTC.

Written as DNA, the CDR3 is TGTGCCAGCAGTGGCAGTCCGGGACAGGGGGAGAATGAGCAGTTCTTC. It translates to CASSGSPGQGENEQFF. The chain has TRBV27 and TRBJ2-1; 11 bases are a match to TRBD1. From germline, CDR1 is MNHEY and CDR2 SMNVEV (reference sequence). V shed 5 bases and J 7 bases; nucleotides not matched to a gene: 10. The CDR3 loop spans 16 amino acids.

This clonotype was recorded at least ten times. The V gene is TRBV20-1, the J gene TRBJ2-7; D might be TRBD1 (6 bases). CDR3 length: 16 amino acids. The V gene lost 6 bases and the J gene lost 3 bases, with 24 bases spanning the gap. The germline V gene encodes CDR1 DFQATT and CDR2 SNEGSKA (reference sequence). This CDR3 reads CSARPGLGGFDYEQYF. The DNA for the CDR3 is TGCAGTGCCCGTCCAGGGTTAGGGGGATTTGACTACGAGCAGTACTTC.

This chain uses TRBV2 with TRBJ1-5; tentative D call: TRBD1 (6 bases). V was pared by 0 bases and J by 9 bases, with 18 bases between. The germline V gene encodes CDR1 SNHLY and CDR2 FYNNEI. CDR3 size: 16 residues. The CDR3 is CASSEASGGGGGPQHF. As DNA, the CDR3 is TGTGCCAGCAGTGAAGCGTCCGGGGGCGGTGGTGGGCCCCAGCATTTT.

This clonotype has ten or more counts. V usage is TRBV3-1 and J usage is TRBJ1-4; weak D call: TRBD1 (5 bases). CDR3 length: 16 residues. The V end was cut by 1 base, the J end by 7 bases, with 16 bases between. Germline V CDR1 and CDR2: LGHDT, YNNKEL (reference sequence). The CDR3 here is CASSQVEGPSPEKLFF. In DNA form, the CDR3 reads TGTGCCAGCAGCCAAGTTGAGGGACCCAGCCCTGAAAAACTGTTTTTT.

The chain joins TRBV27 to TRBJ1-5, with a tentative D call TRBD1 (5 bases). The V gene lost 7 bases and the J gene lost 3 bases, with 25 bases spanning the gap. This CDR3 contains 18 residues. Germline V gene sequence: CDR1 MNHEY, CDR2 SMNVEV (reference sequence). In nucleotides, the CDR3 is TGTGCCAGCATAAGGGGATCGGCCCCAGCACCTGACAATCAGCCCCAGCATTTT. Translated, it gives CASIRGSAPAPDNQPQHF.

This clonotype appeared many times. The CDR3 loop reads CASMIQTSGHEQFF. The CDR3 DNA is TGTGCCAGCATGATTCAGACTAGCGGGCATGAGCAGTTCTTC. The chain carries TRBV2 and TRBJ2-1, with 10 bases that match TRBD2. Trimming at V came to 7 bases and at J to 8 bases, leaving 8 bases not matched to a gene. CDR1 and CDR2 from the germline V gene are SNHLY and FYNNEI. The CDR3 runs to 14 residues.